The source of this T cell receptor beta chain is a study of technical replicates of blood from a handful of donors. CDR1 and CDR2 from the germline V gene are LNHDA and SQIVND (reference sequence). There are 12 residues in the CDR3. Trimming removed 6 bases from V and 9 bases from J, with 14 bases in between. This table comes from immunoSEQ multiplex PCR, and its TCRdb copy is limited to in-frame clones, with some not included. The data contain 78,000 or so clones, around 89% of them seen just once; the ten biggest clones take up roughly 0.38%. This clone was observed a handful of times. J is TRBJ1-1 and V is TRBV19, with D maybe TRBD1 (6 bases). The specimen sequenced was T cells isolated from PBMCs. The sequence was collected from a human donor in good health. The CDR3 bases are TGTGCCAGTAGCCTTTGGCAGGGGAAAGCTTTCTTT. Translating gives CASSLWQGKAFF.